This entry describes one T cell receptor beta chain. Its target is not known. This entry belongs to a study of cytomegalovirus exposure and HLA in healthy donors. General study results and limits: According to a later analysis, TCR clusters from the first cohort tended to co-occur in the 120 or so validation repertoires. Cytomegalovirus association was listed for about 170 TCR beta chains.

The repertoire was sequenced with immunoSEQ multiplex PCR; TCRdb's copy has only in-frame clones and lacks some. This sample has some 250,000 clones; about 90% occur once, and the top ten carry approximately 3.1%. V was clipped by 2 bases and J by 3 bases; unmatched bases: 3. The germline V gene encodes CDR1 SGHNT and CDR2 YENEEA. CDR3 size: 15 residues. This receptor was obtained from a woman in her twenties or thirties in good health and CMV-seronegative. This rearrangement joins TRBV11-3 to TRBJ2-3; 9 bases match TRBD2. The sequenced sample consisted of PBMCs. The CDR3, as DNA: TGTGCCAGCAGCTTAATTAGCGGGAGAACAGATACGCAGTATTTT. Amino acid sequence: CASSLISGRTDTQYF.